Presented here are 13 T cell receptor beta chains from one specimen sequenced in a study of blood T cells in healthy people across ages. For the second PCR, which ran for about 7 to 11 cycles, a sample-barcoded 5' primer and a J-beta primer mix were used. TCRdb analysed the 5' RACE reads with MiXCR anew, one entry per CDR3 protein. The sample lists hundreds of thousands of distinct CDR3 sequences, 45% to 60% occurring once. Sequencing was carried out using blood. Every receptor here comes from a woman of 80 years or more in good health.

J is TRBJ1-1 and V is TRBV6-2 or TRBV6-3, with D possibly TRBD1 on 6 matching bases. In germline, CDR1 is MNHEY, CDR2 SVGEGT. Trimming removed 2 bases from V and 1 base from J, with 8 bases in between. This CDR3 spans 14 amino acids. The CDR3 region is CASSYGQTNTEAFF. The CDR3 DNA is TGTGCCAGCAGTTACGGACAGACGAACACTGAAGCTTTCTTT.

A word on this clonotype: A much more abundant neighbour one base away suggests this may be a read error. The chain uses TRBV20-1 and TRBJ2-4, with D hard to call. The assigned J gene may be wrong: the sequence end matches TRBJ2-7 better. The CDR3 length is 10 residues. CDR1 DFQATT and CDR2 SNEGSKA come from the germline V gene (reference sequence). CDR3: CSANFYEQYF. The CDR3 nucleotides read TGCAGTGCTAACTTCTACGAGCAGTACTTC.

This clonotype was observed many times. The chain couples TRBV28 to TRBJ2-7; 7 nucleotides line up with TRBD2. The CDR3 extends over 15 amino acids. CDR1 is MDHEN, CDR2 SYDVKM, per germline. Trimming removed 4 bases from V and 4 bases from J; junction bases left unmatched: 10. The CDR3 DNA reads TGTGCCAGCAGTTCCCGGAAGGGAGGGGTTTACGAGCAGTACTTC. Amino acids: CASSSRKGGVYEQYF.

The V and J genes are TRBV13 and TRBJ2-1; a weak D match, TRBD2 (6 bases). Looked up from germline, CDR1 is PRHDT and CDR2 is FYEKMQ (reference sequence). Trimming pared 5 bases from V and 5 bases from J, leaving 13 bases between. This CDR3 region has 14 residues. The CDR3 DNA sequence: TGTGCCAGCAGCCCCCTGGGGACTCACAATGAGCAGTTCTTC. This translates into CASSPLGTHNEQFF.

This clonotype has a count of ten or more. The V and J genes are TRBV6-6 and TRBJ2-2; D is perhaps TRBD1 (5 bases). In germline, CDR1 is MNHNY, CDR2 SVGAGI (reference sequence). Between the trimmed V and J ends, which lost 5 bases and 4 bases, there was a span of 8 bases. The CDR3 spans 13 residues. The CDR3 spells CASSGQGTGELFF. The CDR3 DNA reads as TGTGCCAGCAGTGGTCAGGGCACCGGGGAGCTGTTTTTT.

On this clonotype: One base away lies a much larger clone, so this may be a sequencing read error. This chain's CDR3 is CASSLFRNEQYF. As DNA, the CDR3 is TGTGCCAGCAGTTTATTTCGTAATGAGCAGTACTTC. V gene TRBV12-3 or TRBV12-4 combines with J gene TRBJ2-7; D uncertain. CDR3 length: 12 residues. The V and J ends lost 2 bases and 7 bases respectively, with 9 bases between them.

This chain connects TRBV7-3 to TRBJ2-1, with unresolved D. V lost 5 bases to trimming and J lost 8 bases, with 10 bases between them. The V gene's germline CDR1 is SGHTA and CDR2 FQGTGA. The length of the CDR3 is 12 residues. The CDR3 spells CASSAVGDEQFF. CDR3 coding DNA: TGTGCCAGCAGCGCTGTAGGTGATGAGCAGTTCTTC.

This clonotype was observed at least ten times. The chain uses TRBV7-2 and TRBJ2-5, with 8 bases that match TRBD1. Looked up from germline, CDR1 is SGHTA and CDR2 is FQGNSA. This CDR3 region has 15 residues. The ends lost 1 base at V and 5 bases at J; junction bases unmatched: 6. This CDR3 is CASSLVPGGFETQYF. The CDR3, as DNA: TGTGCCAGCAGCTTAGTCCCAGGGGGCTTTGAGACCCAGTACTTC. Combining the CDR3 with reference TRBV7-2 and TRBJ2-5 gives the whole variable domain GAGVSQSPSNKVTEKGKDVELRCDPISGHTALYWYRQSLGQGLEFLIYFQGNSAPDKSGLPSDRFSAERTGGSVSTLTIQRTQQEDSAVYLCASSLVPGGFETQYFGPGTRLLVL.

This chain joins TRBV29-1 and TRBJ2-7, with D maybe TRBD1 (6 bases). CDR1 and CDR2 from the germline V gene are SQVTM and ANQGSEA. The CDR3 length is 12 residues. Trimming removed 7 bases from V and 3 bases from J, with 13 bases in between. The chain's CDR3 is CSGARDNYEQYF. As DNA, the CDR3 is TGCAGCGGCGCCCGGGACAACTACGAGCAGTACTTC.

This clonotype has more than one count but fewer than ten. The genes are TRBV5-1 and TRBJ2-2, with 8 bases fitting TRBD2. CDR3 length: 17 amino acids. V lost 4 bases to trimming and J lost 6 bases; unmatched junction nucleotides: 14. Germline loops: CDR1 SGHRS, CDR2 YFSETQ. CDR3 coding DNA: TGCGCCAGCAGCCCTCTGGCGGGGGGTCTTGGCCCCGGGGAGCTGTTTTTT. Translation gives CASSPLAGGLGPGELFF.

CDR3 sequence: CASSGLQGLDGYTF. In DNA form, the CDR3 reads TGTGCCAGCAGCGGGCTGCAGGGGCTAGATGGCTACACCTTC. This chain connects TRBV5-6 to TRBJ1-2; tentative D call: TRBD1 (6 bases). The germline V and J ends were trimmed by 4 bases and 6 bases, with 16 bases remaining between them. The CDR3 consists of 14 residues. CDR1 is SGHDT and CDR2 is YYEEEE in the germline V gene.

The chain combines TRBV20-1 with TRBJ2-3; TRBD1 matches 9 bases. This CDR3 contains 19 residues. Germline lookup yields CDR1 DFQATT and CDR2 SNEGSKA (reference sequence). Trimming cost V 0 bases and J 10 bases; bases outside gene matches: 23. The CDR3 DNA is TGCAGTGCTAGAGACGGGACCGGGACAGGGACTCCCCCCCTGTCTGCGCAGTATTTT. Protein: CSARDGTGTGTPPLSAQYF.

This sequence joins TRBV5-1 and TRBJ2-5; D is perhaps TRBD1 or TRBD2 (5 bases each). Germline V gives CDR1 SGHRS, CDR2 YFSETQ. The CDR3 spans 15 residues. The V and J ends lost 0 bases and 11 bases respectively, with 20 bases between them. DNA for the CDR3: TGCGCCAGCAGCTTGGGAGGGGCTACCCACAATGAGCAGTACTTC. It is translated as CASSLGGATHNEQYF.